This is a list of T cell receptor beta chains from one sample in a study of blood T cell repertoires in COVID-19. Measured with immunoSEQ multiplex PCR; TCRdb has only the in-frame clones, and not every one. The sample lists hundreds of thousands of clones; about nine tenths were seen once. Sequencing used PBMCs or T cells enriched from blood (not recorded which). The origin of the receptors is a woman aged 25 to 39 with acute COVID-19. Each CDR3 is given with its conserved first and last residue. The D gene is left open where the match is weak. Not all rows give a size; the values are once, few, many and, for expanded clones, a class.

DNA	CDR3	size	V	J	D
TGTGCCAGCAAGAACAGGGAAAATGAAAAACTGTTTTTT	CASKNRENEKLFF	.	TRBV11-2	TRBJ1-4	.
TGTGCCAGCAAGGTAGGGGGCGGAGGTCAGCCCCAGCATTTT	CASKVGGGGQPQHF	.	TRBV2	TRBJ1-5	TRBD1
TGTGCCAGTAGTATAGCAGGGCGAAACTATGGCTACACCTTC	CASSIAGRNYGYTF	.	TRBV19	TRBJ1-2	.
TGCGCCAGCAGCCAATGGGACAGTAACTACAATGAGCAGTTCTTC	CASSQWDSNYNEQFF	.	TRBV4-1	TRBJ2-1	TRBD1
TGTGCCAGCAGCGATCTAAGGGACTACGCCTACGAGCAGTACTTC	CASSDLRDYAYEQYF	.	TRBV6-5	TRBJ2-7	TRBD2
TGTGCCAGCAGCTCCCTGGACAGAAACACTGAAGCTTTCTTT	CASSSLDRNTEAFF	once	TRBV7-2	TRBJ1-1	.
TGTGCCAGCAGCTCCGGGACAGCCGGAAACACCATATATTTT	CASSSGTAGNTIYF	.	TRBV7-9	TRBJ1-3	TRBD1
TGTGCCACCAGTGACCCCATTAGCAATCAGCCCCAGCATTTT	CATSDPISNQPQHF	few	TRBV24-1	TRBJ1-5	.
TGTGCCAGCAGCCATGACAGGGGAATGGACACTGAAGCTTTCTTT	CASSHDRGMDTEAFF	.	TRBV7-2	TRBJ1-1	TRBD1
TGTGCCAGCAGCCCGGGGGGGTCGGAGACCCAGTACTTC	CASSPGGSETQYF	.	TRBV12-3/TRBV12-4	TRBJ2-5	TRBD2
TGTGCCAGCAGACAAATAGGGGCTAGCGTTGGCAATGAGCAGTTCTTC	CASRQIGASVGNEQFF	.	TRBV27	TRBJ2-1	.
TGTGCCATCAGGAGGGTTGGATCCGAGCAGTACTTC	CAIRRVGSEQYF	.	TRBV10-3	TRBJ2-7	.
TGTGCCAGCAGCGAGACAGGTCTCCGCATGAACACTGAAGCTTTCTTT	CASSETGLRMNTEAFF	.	TRBV7-6	TRBJ1-1	.
TGTGCCAGCAGTTACGACAGGGGGGGGCTAGCCTACGAGCAGTACTTC	CASSYDRGGLAYEQYF	.	TRBV6-5	TRBJ2-7	TRBD1
TGTGCCAGCAGCTACCGACAGGATGTATCACCCCTCCACTTT	CASSYRQDVSPLHF	once	TRBV7-2	TRBJ1-6	.
TGCGCCAGCAGCCAGCCTGGACTAGCTATAAGGGAGACCCAGTACTTC	CASSQPGLAIRETQYF	once	TRBV4-1	TRBJ2-5	TRBD2
TGTGCCTGGACCGGACAGGGTGATCAGCCCCAGCATTTT	CAWTGQGDQPQHF	.	TRBV30	TRBJ1-5	TRBD1
TGTGCCACCAGCAGAGTTGGGGGCCACTATGGCTACACCTTC	CATSRVGGHYGYTF	.	TRBV15	TRBJ1-2	.
TGTGCCAGCAGCTTACCCCTCGACACTGAAGCTTTCTTT	CASSLPLDTEAFF	.	TRBV7-9	TRBJ1-1	.
TGTGCCTGGAGTTACCCGGGAGACCCCCAGTACTTC	CAWSYPGDPQYF	.	TRBV30	TRBJ2-7	.
TGTGCCAGCAGCGTTAGCGGGTCCCTCTGGGAGACCCAGTACTTC	CASSVSGSLWETQYF	.	TRBV9	TRBJ2-5	TRBD2
TGCGCCAGCAGGCAGACAGGGGACTATGGCTACACCTTC	CASRQTGDYGYTF	once	TRBV5-1	TRBJ1-2	TRBD1
TGCGCCAGCAGCCAAGATGGGACAGCGCAGACCCAGTACTTC	CASSQDGTAQTQYF	.	TRBV4-1	TRBJ2-5	TRBD1
TGTGCCACAAGCGGGGGGGTGGGTGAAAAACTGTTTTTT	CATSGGVGEKLFF	.	TRBV6-5	TRBJ1-4	.
TGTGCCAGCAGCTCCGGGACAGGGGCTAGCACAGATACGCAGTATTTT	CASSSGTGASTDTQYF	.	TRBV5-5	TRBJ2-3	TRBD1
TGTGCCAGCAGCTTAGCGCTTGGGACAGGAACAGGGAATCAGCCCCAGCATTTT	CASSLALGTGTGNQPQHF	.	TRBV7-9	TRBJ1-5	TRBD1
TGTGCCAGCAGCGACGGGACAGATTATGGCTACACCTTC	CASSDGTDYGYTF	.	TRBV9	TRBJ1-2	TRBD1
TGTGCCAGCTCACCGCAGACAGGGGGATACACTGAAGCTTTCTTT	CASSPQTGGYTEAFF	.	TRBV18	TRBJ1-1	TRBD1
TGTGCCAGCAGTAGGGACAGGGCGGTTAAGACCCAGTACTTC	CASSRDRAVKTQYF	.	TRBV6-5	TRBJ2-5	TRBD1
TGTGCCAGCAGCTCGGGACACATTAGGAACACTGAAGCTTTCTTT	CASSSGHIRNTEAFF	.	TRBV11-2	TRBJ1-1	.
TGTGCCAGCAGCTTAGGTTACCGAGGGGGCTTCTACAATGAGCAGTTCTTC	CASSLGYRGGFYNEQFF	.	TRBV7-2	TRBJ2-1	TRBD1
TGTGCCAGTAGTATTAAGCGGACTAGCGGCGCAGATACGCAGTATTTT	CASSIKRTSGADTQYF	.	TRBV19	TRBJ2-3	TRBD2
TGTGCCAGCAGCCAAACAGTGCAGGGTACCTACGAGCAGTACTTC	CASSQTVQGTYEQYF	.	TRBV3-1/TRBV3-2	TRBJ2-7	.
TGTGCCAGCAGGGGAGACAGGGATTTTGGCTACACCTTC	CASRGDRDFGYTF	.	TRBV6-5	TRBJ1-2	TRBD1